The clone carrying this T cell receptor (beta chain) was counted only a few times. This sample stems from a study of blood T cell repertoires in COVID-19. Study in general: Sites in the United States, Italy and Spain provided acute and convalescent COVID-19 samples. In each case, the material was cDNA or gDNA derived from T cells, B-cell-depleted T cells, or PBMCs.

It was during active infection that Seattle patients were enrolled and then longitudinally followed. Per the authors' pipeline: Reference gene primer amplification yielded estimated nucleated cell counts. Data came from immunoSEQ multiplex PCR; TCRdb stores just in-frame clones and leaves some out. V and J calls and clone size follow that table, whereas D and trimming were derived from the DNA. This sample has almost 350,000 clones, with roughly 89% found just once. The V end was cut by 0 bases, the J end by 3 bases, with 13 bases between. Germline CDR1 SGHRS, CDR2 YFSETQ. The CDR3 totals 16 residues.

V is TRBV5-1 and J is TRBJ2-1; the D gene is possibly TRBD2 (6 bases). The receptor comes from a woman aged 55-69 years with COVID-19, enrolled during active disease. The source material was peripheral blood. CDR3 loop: CASSLEAGTFYNEQFF. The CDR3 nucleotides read TGCGCCAGCAGCTTGGAGGCGGGGACGTTCTACAATGAGCAGTTCTTC.